This T cell receptor (beta chain) was sequenced for a study of blood T cells in healthy people across ages. PCR was performed a second time for about 7 to 11 cycles using a sample-barcoded 5' primer and a J-beta primer mix. TCRdb fed the 5' RACE reads into MiXCR, producing one record per CDR3 protein. The sample includes over 600,000 distinct CDR3 sequences, roughly 46% seen only once; the top ten take around 18%. In its sample, this clonotype was seen a few times. Per the germline V gene, CDR1 is SGHTA and CDR2 is FQGNSA. The CDR3 sequence is 15 residues long. Trimming stripped 2 bases from V and 3 bases from J, with 11 bases between.

V and J are TRBV7-2 and TRBJ2-1; D is tentatively TRBD1 or TRBD2 (5 bases each). Specimen: blood. This clonotype was sampled from an elderly man in good health. CDR3 loop: CASSLIRDHYNEQFF. The CDR3 bases are TGTGCCAGCAGCTTAATCCGGGACCACTACAATGAGCAGTTCTTC.